This T cell receptor beta chain was observed in a study of neurological immune-mediated disorders. The cDNA was generated by 5'RACE with 10-nucleotide random UMIs. TCRdb re-derived calls from the 5' RACE reads in MiXCR, one entry per CDR3 protein. Of fewer than 50,000 distinct CDR3 sequences in the sample, around 10% were seen once. The time point: technical triplicate 1. The unsorted libraries had their origin in 2 million PBMCs stored at -80 C. With regard to this clonotype: What it binds is unknown. With a much larger clone just one base away, this may be a read error.

Findings of the study overall: HTLV-1-associated myelopathy had the most TCR clonal expansion, while multiple sclerosis had the least, a level that fell below healthy controls. The absence of any CDR3 amino acid sequence shared by expanded clones across subjects suggests that repertoires were private in all groups.

Germline values: CDR1 SGHRS, CDR2 YFSETQ. V shed 4 bases, J shed 7 bases, and the junction held 11 bases outside the gene matches. The CDR3 sequence is 16 residues long. The clonotype comes from a man aged 55-75 years with HTLV-1-associated myelopathy (HAM/TSP). Sequencing was performed on PBMCs. The chain has TRBV5-1 and TRBJ2-2; 9 nucleotides align to TRBD1. This CDR3 reads CASSITKTGGGGELFF. The CDR3 nucleotides read TGCGCCAGCAGCATCACCAAAACAGGGGGCGGCGGGGAGCTGTTTTTT.